The 32 T cell receptor delta chains presented below share a single source sample, sequenced in a study of γδ T cells in repeated Plasmodium falciparum infection. TCRdb reanalyzed the multiplex PCR reads using CATT. This sample has approximately 90,000 delta-chain clones, with 0.98% found just once. Bulk repertoires came from Vgamma9/Vdelta2+ or Vdelta2-negative gammadelta T cells flow-sorted from PBMC. The sequenced sample consisted of gamma-delta T cells from blood. Every receptor here comes from a pool of human donors (malaria-infected and uninfected, not separated).

This clone has at least ten counts. A far larger clone is only one base removed, so a read error is likely. This sample also contains other DNA sequences that code for the same CDR3. The chain carries TRDV1 and TRDJ1, with 8 bases identical to TRDD3. V was clipped by 5 bases and J by 5 bases; unmatched bases: 19. Looked up from germline, CDR1 is TSWWSYY and CDR2 is QGS. This CDR3 is built from 18 residues. CDR3 coding DNA: TGTGCTCTTGGGACCAGACCCTGGGGGACCCACGAGACTGATAAACTCATCTTT. It translates to CALGTRPWGTHETDKLIF.

This clone was counted at least ten times. The protein TCRdb lists belongs to a much larger clone and differs from this DNA's translation at residue 11, which points to a read error; the protein shown is made from the DNA. The genes are TRDV2 and TRDJ1; TRDD3 is a possible D gene (6 bases). This CDR3 has 19 amino acids. CDR1 and CDR2 from the germline V gene are GEAIGNYY and EKD. Trimming took 0 bases from V and 1 from J, leaving 23 bases between them. CDR3 sequence (DNA): TGTGCCTGTGACACCGTCATGGGGACTGGGAGATTCGCCACCGATAAACTCATCTTT. The encoded protein is CACDTVMGTGRFATDKLIF.

As concerns this clone: Translating this DNA gives a protein that differs at residue 9 from the TCRdb one, which belongs to a much larger clone; a read error is likely, and the protein shown is this translation. CDR3 bases: TGTGCCTGTGACGCCTCCTGGGGAGGGTACACCGATAAACTCATCTTT. It specifies CACDASWGGYTDKLIF. The rearrangement links TRDV2 to TRDJ1, with TRDD3 as a possible D gene (6 bases). TCRdb offers no J gene call, so here the DNA was matched to germline to obtain one. The CDR3 has 16 residues. Germline V CDR1 and CDR2: GEAIGNYY, EKD. Trimming stripped 3 bases from V and 0 bases from J, with 16 bases between.

This clone was seen at least ten times. The protein TCRdb gives is from a much larger clone and does not agree with this DNA's translation at residue 4, likely a read error; the protein shown here comes from the DNA. V is TRDV2 and J is TRDJ1; a weak D match, TRDD3 (5 bases). There are 15 residues in the CDR3. Trimming stripped 5 bases from V and 1 base from J, with 16 bases between. CDR1 and CDR2 (germline): GEAIGNYY, EKD. CDR3 sequence: CACGILGMGTDKLIF. As DNA, the CDR3 is TGTGCCTGTGGCATTCTTGGGATGGGCACCGATAAACTCATCTTT.

A word on this clone: The protein TCRdb gives is from a much larger clone and does not agree with this DNA's translation at residue 12, likely a read error; the protein shown here comes from the DNA. The J gene is TRDJ1, the V gene TRDV2; 11 positions agree with TRDD3. From germline, CDR1 is GEAIGNYY and CDR2 EKD. CDR3 length: 16 residues. V shed 8 bases, J shed 9 bases, and the junction held 19 bases outside the gene matches. The CDR3 protein is CASPLNVLGDIMELIF. CDR3 DNA: TGTGCCTCTCCCCTCAACGTACTGGGGGATATAATGGAACTCATCTTT.

To note about this clone: Given a far larger clone just one base away, this is likely a sequencing read error. This same CDR3 is encoded by further DNA sequences in the sample. This chain links TRDV2 with TRDJ1; D is possibly TRDD3 (5 bases). No J gene is reported in TCRdb; it was inferred here by comparing the DNA with germline. The CDR3 runs 21 residues. Germline V gives CDR1 GEAIGNYY, CDR2 EKD. CDR3 sequence (DNA): TGTGCCTGTGACCCCCCCTCCTCCAGGGGGCCTTTGCGACGGGCGACCGACAAACTCATCTTT. Translating gives CACDPPSSRGPLRRATDKLIF.

This clone has just a few counts. TCRdb shows a much larger clone's protein in place of this DNA's translation, and the two differ at residue 13, likely through a read error; the protein shown is translated from the DNA. This sample also contains other DNA sequences that code for the same CDR3. No call exists for the J gene, whereas the V gene is TRDV1. There are 16 residues in the CDR3. Per germline, CDR1 TSWWSYY and CDR2 QGS. The CDR3 spells CALLTATRSSADELIF. CDR3 coding DNA: TGTGCTCTTCTGACCGCAACAAGGAGTTCGGCCGATGAACTCATCTTC.

This clone was counted a few times. A far larger clone is off by one base, so a read error is likely. The same CDR3 can be traced to other DNA sequences in this sample. The chain links TRDV1 to TRDJ1; either TRDD2 or TRDD3 may fit D (9 bases each). In the absence of a J gene in TCRdb, the DNA was matched to germline to assign it here. Between the trimmed V and J ends, which lost 3 bases and 5 bases, there was a span of 37 bases. This CDR3 spans 22 amino acids. From germline, CDR1 is TSWWSYY and CDR2 QGS. CDR3 nucleotides: TGTGCTCTTGGGGAGCCCGGCCTTCCTACGTTCTTGGGGGATAGGGGCACTGATAAACTCATCTTT. Amino acid sequence: CALGEPGLPTFLGDRGTDKLIF.

Details on this clone: This sequence is one base from a far larger clone and is likely a read error. The identical CDR3 is also encoded by other nucleotide sequences in the sample. The rearrangement uses TRDV1 and TRDJ1, with 7 bases lining up with TRDD3. This CDR3 comprises 18 residues. The junction had 15 bases not matched to a gene; V was cut back by 5 bases and J by 0 bases. CDR1 is TSWWSYY, CDR2 QGS, per germline. CDR3 nucleotide sequence: TGTGCTCTTGGGACCCCTGGGGGGTACGCATTTCACACCGATAAACTCATCTTT. Amino acids: CALGTPGGYAFHTDKLIF.

As regards this clone: A single base is all that separates this from a far larger clone, so a read error is likely. Other DNA sequences in the same sample also yield this CDR3. The chain recombines TRDV2 with TRDJ1; D may be TRDD3 (6 bases). CDR1 is GEAIGNYY, CDR2 EKD, per germline. V lost 0 bases to trimming and J lost 0 bases, with 19 bases between them. The CDR3 has 18 amino acids. Here the CDR3 DNA reads TGTGCCTGTGACACCGTGGGGGGGACTCACCTGTACACCGATAAACTCATCTTT. Translating it yields CACDTVGGTHLYTDKLIF.

In regard to this clone: TCRdb's entry gives the protein of a much larger clone, which mismatches this DNA's translation at residue 10, likely from a read error; the protein reported here is translated from the DNA. Here the CDR3 reads CACDTGDTVPTDKLIF. The CDR3 DNA reads TGTGCCTGTGACACGGGGGATACGGTTCCTACCGATAAACTCATCTTT. V usage is TRDV2 and J usage is TRDJ1, with TRDD3 matching over 10 bases. CDR1 and CDR2 (germline): GEAIGNYY, EKD. Losses at the gene ends were 1 base for V and 2 bases for J; bases not matched to a gene: 6. This CDR3 has 16 residues.

In its sample, this clone was seen a few times. The amino acid sequence in TCRdb belongs to a much larger clone and departs from this DNA's translation at residue 16, likely a sequencing read error; the sequence shown is translated from the DNA. The chain combines TRDV1 with TRDJ1; 9 nucleotides agree with TRDD3. This CDR3 comprises 22 residues. After removal of 6 bases from V and 1 base from J, the junction contained 27 bases not matched to a gene. Germline V gene lookup returns CDR1 TSWWSYY and CDR2 QGS. In DNA, the CDR3 is TGTGCTCTTGGTCGGAGGACCTACTCGAAATACTGGGGGACCCTCTGCACCGATAAACTCATCTTT. Translation gives CALGRRTYSKYWGTLCTDKLIF.

There are a few counts of this clone. TCRdb lists the protein of a much larger clone for this DNA, which differs at residue 15, so this is likely a read error; the protein given here is translated from the DNA itself. The V call is TRDV2, the J call TRDJ3, with 13 nucleotides matching TRDD3. Germline CDR1 is GEAIGNYY and CDR2 is EKD. The CDR3 has 18 amino acids. Written as DNA, the CDR3 is TGTGCCTGTGACCTTACTGGGGGATACGGCTGGGACACCCGAAAGATGTTTTTC. Its protein product is CACDLTGGYGWDTRKMFF.

By sample share, this clone is medium-sized. Other nucleotide sequences from this sample produce the same CDR3. This sequence joins TRDV2 and TRDJ1; TRDD3 agrees at 10 bases. Germline-derived CDR1 and CDR2 are GEAIGNYY and EKD. V was pared by 2 bases and J by 2 bases, with 4 bases of the junction left unmatched. The length of the CDR3 is 15 residues. CDR3 in DNA: TGTGCCTGTGACAATCTGGGGGATAAGACCGATAAACTCATCTTT. Encoded protein: CACDNLGDKTDKLIF.

To note about this clone: Translating this DNA gives a protein that differs at residue 5 from the TCRdb one, which belongs to a much larger clone; a read error is likely, and the protein shown is this translation. The J gene is TRDJ1, the V gene TRDV1; 9 bases fit TRDD3. TCRdb gives no J gene; it was assigned here by matching the DNA to germline. The junction had 16 bases not matched to a gene; V was cut back by 5 bases and J by 0 bases. The CDR3 contains 19 residues. Germline V gene sequence: CDR1 TSWWSYY, CDR2 QGS. In DNA, the CDR3 is TGTGCTCTTGGGAGTTCTGGGTACTGGGGGACAGAATACACCGATAAACTCATCTTT. Its translation: CALGSSGYWGTEYTDKLIF.

With regard to this clone: This DNA translates differently at residue 9 from the TCRdb protein, which is that of a much larger clone; a read error is likely, and the protein shown is the DNA's own translation. J is TRDJ1 and V is TRDV2, with D unclear. The J gene, left out of TCRdb, was set here by checking the DNA against germline. CDR1 and CDR2 from the germline V gene are GEAIGNYY and EKD. The CDR3 has 18 amino acids. V was shortened by 5 bases and J by 0 bases, with 24 bases between the two germline ends. The CDR3 DNA follows: TGTGCCTGTGTGTGTATCTCCTGGAGGCCCCCTCACACCGATAAACTCATCTTT. Its translation: CACVCISWRPPHTDKLIF.

This clone has ten or more counts. The chain combines TRDV1 with TRDJ1, with 7 bases aligning to TRDD2. The CDR3 is 18 amino acids. CDR1 and CDR2 from the germline V gene are TSWWSYY and QGS. J lost 1 base, V lost 3 bases, and 14 bases had no gene match. CDR3 in amino acids: CALGDIPTYQESTDKLIF. The CDR3 nucleotides read TGTGCTCTTGGGGATATTCCTACGTACCAAGAGTCCACCGATAAACTCATCTTT.

This clone was picked up a small number of times. The protein TCRdb gives is from a much larger clone and does not agree with this DNA's translation at residue 11, likely a read error; the protein shown here comes from the DNA. The V gene is TRDV2, the J gene TRDJ1; 8 positions match TRDD3. In the absence of a J gene in TCRdb, the DNA was matched to germline to assign it here. V shed 3 bases and J 0 bases; nucleotides not matched to a gene: 11. The CDR3 consists of 17 residues. From germline, CDR1 is GEAIGNYY and CDR2 EKD. CDR3 DNA sequence: TGTGCCTGTGACCCCGTGCTGGGGGAAAACCACACCGATAAACTCATCTTT. This encodes CACDPVLGENHTDKLIF.

Concerning this clone: A far larger clone is only one base removed, so a read error is likely. Within the sample, other DNA sequences also encode this same CDR3. The V gene is listed as TRDV2; no J gene was called; the D call in the table, TRDD3, was not verified against the DNA. Germline-derived CDR1 and CDR2 are GEAIGNYY and EKD. This CDR3 has 18 residues. Written as DNA, the CDR3 is TGTGCCTATACTCTCCTGGGGTCCAGCTCCTGGGACACCCGACAAATGTTTTTC. This sequence encodes CAYTLLGSSSWDTRQMFF.

Of note for this clone: TCRdb lists the protein of a much larger clone for this DNA, which differs at residue 11, so this is likely a read error; the protein given here is translated from the DNA itself. V and J are TRDV1 and TRDJ1, with D possibly matching TRDD2 (5 bases). The germline V and J ends were trimmed by 4 bases and 1 base, with 25 bases remaining between them. The CDR3 totals 19 residues. Germline CDR1 and CDR2: TSWWSYY and QGS. The DNA of the CDR3 is TGTGCTCTTGGGGCTAGTCCTAGGAGTGGCGTGGCTCTCACCGATAAACTCATCTTT. Translation: CALGASPRSGVALTDKLIF.

This clone was seen only a few times. The protein recorded in TCRdb matches a much larger clone and deviates from this DNA's translation at residue 5, suggesting a read error; the protein here is obtained by translating the DNA. The chain is built from TRDV1 and TRDJ2; 8 positions match TRDD3. Germline matching of the DNA provided the J gene here, since TCRdb leaves it blank. The CDR3 runs to 13 residues. Germline CDR1 and CDR2: TSWWSYY and QGS. The junction had 7 bases not matched to a gene; V was cut back by 8 bases and J by 8 bases. CDR3 amino acids: CALSGDWGAQLFF. The CDR3 nucleotides are TGTGCTCTTTCAGGGGACTGGGGGGCACAACTCTTCTTT.

This clone was counted between two and nine times. A read error may be the cause here, since a much bigger clone is one base away. This chain joins TRDV2 and TRDJ1, with 9 bases that match TRDD3. In the absence of a J gene in TCRdb, the DNA was matched to germline to assign it here. Germline CDR1 and CDR2: GEAIGNYY and EKD. There are 18 residues in the CDR3. The CDR3, as DNA: TGCGCCTGTGACACATTAGGGGATACGCCTCTTCAAAATGATAAACTCATCTTT. Its protein product is CACDTLGDTPLQNDKLIF.

Details on this clone: This DNA's translation differs at residue 5 from TCRdb's protein, which comes from a much larger clone; a read error is likely, and the protein shown is translated from the DNA. This chain joins TRDV1 and TRDJ1; 7 bases map to TRDD2. The CDR3 totals 16 residues. J lost 1 base, V lost 4 bases, and 9 bases had no gene match. Germline lookup yields CDR1 TSWWSYY and CDR2 QGS. This CDR3 reads CALGGTSSYSTDKLIF. The CDR3 DNA reads as TGTGCTCTTGGGGGAACATCTTCCTATAGCACCGATAAACTCATCTTT.

This clone was counted only a few times. TCRdb records a much larger clone's protein for this DNA, with a difference at residue 6 that likely arises from a read error; the protein given is the translation of the DNA. The chain uses TRDV1 and TRDJ1; D is undetermined. TCRdb is silent on the J gene; assignment here came from matching the DNA to germline. Trimming cost V 3 bases and J 7 bases, with 27 bases left between them. There are 18 residues in the CDR3. CDR1 is TSWWSYY and CDR2 is QGS in the germline V gene. CDR3 region: CALGDSFPTYGVEFKLIF. In DNA, the CDR3 is TGTGCTCTTGGGGACTCCTTTCCCACTTACGGTGTGGAGTTTAAACTCATCTTT.

This clone is termed medium-sized. In the same sample, other DNA sequences code for this CDR3. The chain is built from TRDV2 and TRDJ1; 8 nucleotides agree with TRDD2. Germline assignment: CDR1 GEAIGNYY and CDR2 EKD. The CDR3 loop spans 19 amino acids. V shed 3 bases, J shed 0 bases, and the junction held 17 bases outside the gene matches. The CDR3 loop reads CACDPRFLHGVPYTDKLIF. As DNA, the CDR3 is TGTGCCTGTGACCCGCGCTTCCTACACGGGGTTCCGTACACCGATAAACTCATCTTT.

Concerning this clone itself: The amino acid sequence in TCRdb belongs to a much larger clone and departs from this DNA's translation at residue 19, likely a sequencing read error; the sequence shown is translated from the DNA. J is TRDJ1 and V is TRDV1; 9 positions agree with TRDD3. TCRdb gives no J gene; it was assigned here by matching the DNA to germline. Germline CDR1 and CDR2: TSWWSYY and QGS. The CDR3 has 22 amino acids. CDR3 protein: CALGELVPKWGISRLNTDELIF. CDR3 sequence (DNA): TGTGCTCTTGGGGAACTAGTGCCTAAATGGGGGATATCCCGTCTTAACACCGATGAACTCATCTTT.

The table lists this clone with a few counts. TCRdb pairs this DNA with a much larger clone's protein that differs at residue 13, likely a read error; the protein shown was translated from the DNA. The V call is TRDV1, the J call TRDJ1; D gene ambiguous. TCRdb carries no J gene annotation; the J gene was assigned here by matching the DNA with germline. The CDR3 length is 18 residues. Germline V gives CDR1 TSWWSYY, CDR2 QGS. V lost 2 bases and J 4 bases, leaving 23 bases between the germline ends. The chain's CDR3 is CALGEIAQVVPHIDKLIF. The DNA of the CDR3 is TGTGCTCTTGGGGAAATTGCTCAAGTCGTCCCCCACATCGATAAACTCATCTTT.

Notes on this clone: TCRdb records a much larger clone's protein for this DNA, with a difference at residue 8 that likely arises from a read error; the protein given is the translation of the DNA. The gene calls are TRDV2 and TRDJ1; maybe TRDD2 (6 bases). TCRdb does not report a J gene; here it was assigned by matching the DNA to germline references. Per germline, CDR1 GEAIGNYY and CDR2 EKD. There are 14 residues in the CDR3. The V end was cut by 4 bases, the J end by 1 base, with 12 bases between. DNA for the CDR3: TGTGCCTGTGATTTCCTAGCGGGCACCGATAAACTCATCTTT. Its protein product is CACDFLAGTDKLIF.

With regard to this clone: Since a far larger clone is one base different, this is likely a read error. Other DNA sequences in this sample translate to the same CDR3. The chain joins TRDV2 to TRDJ3; 12 bases agree with TRDD3. The CDR3 spans 19 residues. Per germline, CDR1 GEAIGNYY and CDR2 EKD. The CDR3 reads CACDTLLGDTSWDTRQMFF. As DNA, the CDR3 is TGTGCTTGTGACACCCTACTGGGGGATACCTCCTGGGACACCCGACAGATGTTTTTC.

With regard to this clone: TCRdb lists the protein of a much larger clone for this DNA, which differs at residue 9, so this is likely a read error; the protein given here is translated from the DNA itself. The chain uses TRDV2 and TRDJ1, with TRDD3 matching over 7 bases. TCRdb carries no J gene annotation; the J gene was assigned here by matching the DNA with germline. CDR3 length: 16 residues. V lost 0 bases to trimming and J lost 0 bases; unmatched junction nucleotides: 6. The germline CDR1 and CDR2 sequences are GEAIGNYY and EKD. CDR3 DNA: TGTGCCTGTGACACCGGAGGGATACAGGACACCGATAAACTCATCTTT. Its translation: CACDTGGIQDTDKLIF.

This clone has more than one count but fewer than ten. The protein given by TCRdb reflects a much larger clone and differs at residue 8 from this DNA's translation, likely from a read error; the protein shown is the DNA's translation. This chain uses TRDV1 with TRDJ1; the D gene is possibly TRDD3 (6 bases). TCRdb supplies no J gene; here it was assigned by aligning the nucleotide sequence to germline. The CDR3 is made up of 20 amino acids. Trimming cost V 2 bases and J 0 bases, with 25 bases left between them. Looked up from germline, CDR1 is TSWWSYY and CDR2 is QGS. CDR3 DNA: TGTGCTCTTGGGGAAGATCCGGAGTCTGTCGGGGATTCGTACACCGATAAACTCATCTTT. Translated, it gives CALGEDPESVGDSYTDKLIF.

Regarding this clone: With only one base between it and a far larger clone, this is likely a read error. The sample contains more than one DNA sequence encoding this CDR3. The CDR3 DNA is TGTGCTCTTGGGGAGGAGACTTCCTACCTGAGCTGGGGGCTTCGGTACACTGATAAACTCATCTTT. Protein: CALGEETSYLSWGLRYTDKLIF. The V call is TRDV1, the J call TRDJ1, with a possible D match to TRDD2 (8 bases). As TCRdb names no J gene, one was assigned here on the basis of a DNA match to germline. The CDR3 contains 22 residues. Germline V gives CDR1 TSWWSYY, CDR2 QGS.